The rows below give T cell receptor delta chains drawn from one sample of a study of γδ T cells in repeated Plasmodium falciparum infection. TCRdb repeated clone calling on the multiplex PCR reads with CATT. The data contain tens of thousands of delta-chain clones, 1.5% to 2% of them singletons. Sequencing used gamma-delta T cells from blood. These receptors all stem from a pool of human donors (malaria-infected and uninfected, not separated). Both conserved end residues are part of each CDR3. The D gene is left open where the match is weak. Clone sizes are shown as once, few, many, or a class for an expanded clone.

CDR3 DNA	CDR3 protein	clone size	D gene	V gene	J gene
TGTGCTCTTGGGGAACCATGGAGGGGCTGGTACGGCGATAAACTCATCTTT	CALGEPWRGWYGDKLIF	few	.	TRDV1	TRDJ1
TGTGCTCTTGGGGAACTAGGGGGTCGGGTCTTCTTTCGGGCTTCCTACGAGCTGGGGGATTTTCGCACCGATAAACTCATCTTT	CALGELGGRVFFRASYELGDFRTDKLIF	many	.	TRDV1	TRDJ1
TGTGCTCTTGGGGAACTAGCATACTGGGGGATACCACGGAAACTCATCTTT	CALGELAYWGIPRKLIF	many	TRDD3	TRDV1	TRDJ1
TGTGCTCTTGGGGGCTGGACCATCAAGCTGGGGGATACAAGAAGCTTCAAACTCATCTTT	CALGGWTIKLGDTRSFKLIF	many	TRDD3	TRDV1	TRDJ1
TGTGCTCTTGGGGAGCCACACTGGGGGATTTACACCGATAAACTCATCTTT	CALGEPHWGIYTDKLIF	medium-sized	TRDD3	TRDV1	TRDJ1
TGTGCTCTTGGGGCCGCCGGGCCTACTAAATTCGTACGACGACCTCCTGAATACACCGATAAACTCATCTTT	CALGAAGPTKFVRRPPEYTDKLIF	many	.	TRDV1	TRDJ1
TGTGCTCCGCAGGGCCCTTTCCCTCCATCGTACGAGGCCACCGATAAACTCATCTTT	CAPQGPFPPSYEATDKLIF	medium-sized	.	TRDV1	TRDJ1
TGTGCTCTTGGGAAGGAAAGTGTTAAGTACACCGATAAACTCATCTTT	CALGKESVKYTDKLIF	many	.	TRDV1	TRDJ1
TGTGCCTGTGACCCGGTTCCGTACACCGATAAACTCATCTTT	CACDPVPYTDKLIF	many	.	TRDV2	TRDJ1
TGTGCCTGTGACACACTACTACAGTCTCTGGGTAAACTCATCTTT	CACDTLLQSLGKLIF	many	.	TRDV2	TRDJ1